This T cell receptor beta chain was documented in a study of CD8+ T cells in alopecia areata. Whole-study results and caveats: Normal-skin resident alphabeta T cells also appear among scalp sample sequences.

Treatment given: oral pan-JAK inhibitor, 5-10 mg twice daily. In the case of this clone: What it recognizes is unknown.

The sequencing template was cDNA reverse transcribed from extracted RNA. The data were produced by immunoSEQ multiplex PCR, yet TCRdb's version contains in-frame clones alone and is incomplete. Among about 200,000 clones listed, roughly 60% were seen once. This clonotype was sampled from a human donor with alopecia areata. Sequenced here: CD4+ T cells sorted from blood, sampled at week 24, from a patient treated with tofacitinib.

CDR3 in DNA: TGTGCCACCAGCAGTCCTGACAGGGGTGATCAGCCCCAGCATTTT. As protein: CATSSPDRGDQPQHF. The chain joins TRBV15 to TRBJ1-5; 8 nucleotides match TRBD1. CDR1 and CDR2 from the germline V gene are LNHNV and YYDKDF (reference sequence). This CDR3 comprises 15 residues. V shed 3 bases, J shed 5 bases, and the junction held 6 bases outside the gene matches.